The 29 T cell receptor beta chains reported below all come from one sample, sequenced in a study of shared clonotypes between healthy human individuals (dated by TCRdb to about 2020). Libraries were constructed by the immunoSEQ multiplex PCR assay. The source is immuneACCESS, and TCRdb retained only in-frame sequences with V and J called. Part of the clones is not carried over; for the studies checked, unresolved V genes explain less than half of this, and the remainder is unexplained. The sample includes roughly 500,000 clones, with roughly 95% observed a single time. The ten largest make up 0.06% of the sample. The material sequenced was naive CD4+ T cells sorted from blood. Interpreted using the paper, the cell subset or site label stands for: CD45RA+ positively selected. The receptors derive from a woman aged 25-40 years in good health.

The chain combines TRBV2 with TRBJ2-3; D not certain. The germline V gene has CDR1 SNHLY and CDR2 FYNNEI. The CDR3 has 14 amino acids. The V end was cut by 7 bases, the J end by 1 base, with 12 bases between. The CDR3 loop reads CASIATSGTDTQYF. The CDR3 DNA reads TGTGCCAGCATCGCGACCTCGGGCACAGATACGCAGTATTTT.

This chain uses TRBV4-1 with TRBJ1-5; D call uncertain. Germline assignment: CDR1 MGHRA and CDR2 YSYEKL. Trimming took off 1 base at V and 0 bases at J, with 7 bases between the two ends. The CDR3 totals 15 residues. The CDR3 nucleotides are TGCGCCAGCAGCCAAGGGAGGAATAGCAATCAGCCCCAGCATTTT. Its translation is CASSQGRNSNQPQHF.

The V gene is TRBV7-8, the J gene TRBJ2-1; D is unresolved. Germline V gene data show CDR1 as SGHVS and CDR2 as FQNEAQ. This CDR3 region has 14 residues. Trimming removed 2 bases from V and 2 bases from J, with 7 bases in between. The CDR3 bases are TGTGCCAGCAGCTTAAGGCTTCCCTACAATGAGCAGTTCTTC. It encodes CASSLRLPYNEQFF.

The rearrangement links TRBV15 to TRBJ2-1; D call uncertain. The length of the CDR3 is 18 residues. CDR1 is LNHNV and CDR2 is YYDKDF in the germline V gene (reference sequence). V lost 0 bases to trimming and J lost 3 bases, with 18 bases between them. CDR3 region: CATSREGASVTHYNEQFF. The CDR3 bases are TGTGCCACCAGCAGAGAAGGAGCCAGCGTTACCCACTACAATGAGCAGTTCTTC.

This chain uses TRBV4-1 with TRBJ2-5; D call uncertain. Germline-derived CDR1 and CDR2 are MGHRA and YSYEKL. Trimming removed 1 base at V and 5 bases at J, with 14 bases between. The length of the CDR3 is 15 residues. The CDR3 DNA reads TGCGCCAGCAGCCAAGTTGCTCTAGTCGGGGAGACCCAGTACTTC. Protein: CASSQVALVGETQYF.

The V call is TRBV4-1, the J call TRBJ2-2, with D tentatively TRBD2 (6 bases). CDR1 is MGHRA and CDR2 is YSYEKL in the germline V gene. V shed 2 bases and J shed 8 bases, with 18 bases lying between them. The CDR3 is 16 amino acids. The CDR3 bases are TGCGCCAGCAGCCAATTGTGTTCGGGGGTCGGTGGGGAGCTGTTTTTT. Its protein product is CASSQLCSGVGGELFF.

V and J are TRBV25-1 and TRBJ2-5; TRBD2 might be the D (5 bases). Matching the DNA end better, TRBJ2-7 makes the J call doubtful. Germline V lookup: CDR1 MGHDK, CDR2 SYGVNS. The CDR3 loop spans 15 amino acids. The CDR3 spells CASSPRANPSYEQYF. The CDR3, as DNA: TGTGCCAGCAGTCCGAGGGCCAATCCCTCCTACGAGCAGTACTTC.

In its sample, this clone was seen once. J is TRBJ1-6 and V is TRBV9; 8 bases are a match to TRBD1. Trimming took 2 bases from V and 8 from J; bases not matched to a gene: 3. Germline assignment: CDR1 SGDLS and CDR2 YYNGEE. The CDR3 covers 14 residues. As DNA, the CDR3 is TGTGCCAGCAGCGTGGACAGGGATTATTCACCCCTCCACTTT. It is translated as CASSVDRDYSPLHF.

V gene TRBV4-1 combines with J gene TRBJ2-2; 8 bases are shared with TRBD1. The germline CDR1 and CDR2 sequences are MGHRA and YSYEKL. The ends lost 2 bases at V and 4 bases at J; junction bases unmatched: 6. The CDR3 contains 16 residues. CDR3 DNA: TGCGCCAGCAGCCAACGAGGGCAGGGGGCCACCGGGGAGCTGTTTTTT. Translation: CASSQRGQGATGELFF.

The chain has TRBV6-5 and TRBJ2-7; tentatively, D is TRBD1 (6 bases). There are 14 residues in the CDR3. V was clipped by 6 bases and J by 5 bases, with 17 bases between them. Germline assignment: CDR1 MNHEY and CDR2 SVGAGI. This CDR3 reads CASRRTESKHEQYF. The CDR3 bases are TGTGCCAGCAGGAGGACAGAAAGTAAACACGAGCAGTACTTC.

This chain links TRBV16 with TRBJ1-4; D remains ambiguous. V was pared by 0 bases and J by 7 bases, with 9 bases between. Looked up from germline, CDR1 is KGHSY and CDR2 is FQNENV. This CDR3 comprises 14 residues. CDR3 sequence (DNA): TGTGCCAGCAGCCAATCGGGAGGAGTTGAAAAACTGTTTTTT. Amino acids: CASSQSGGVEKLFF.

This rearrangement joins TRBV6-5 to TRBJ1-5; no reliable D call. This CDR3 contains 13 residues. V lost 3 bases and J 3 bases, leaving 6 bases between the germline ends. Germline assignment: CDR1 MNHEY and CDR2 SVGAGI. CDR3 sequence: CASSYSSNQPQHF. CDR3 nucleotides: TGTGCCAGCAGTTATTCCTCCAATCAGCCCCAGCATTTT.

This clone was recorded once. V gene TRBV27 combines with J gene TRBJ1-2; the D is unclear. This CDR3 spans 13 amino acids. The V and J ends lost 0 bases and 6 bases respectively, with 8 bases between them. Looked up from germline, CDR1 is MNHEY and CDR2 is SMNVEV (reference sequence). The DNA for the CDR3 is TGTGCCAGCAGTTTATCGTGGGGAGATGGCTACACCTTC. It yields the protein CASSLSWGDGYTF.

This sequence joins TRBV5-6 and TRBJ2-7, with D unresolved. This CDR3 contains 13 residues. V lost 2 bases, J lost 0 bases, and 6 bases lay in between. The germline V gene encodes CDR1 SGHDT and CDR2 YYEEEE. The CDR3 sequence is CASSLRSSYEQYF. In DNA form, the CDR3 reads TGTGCCAGCAGCTTAAGGAGCTCCTACGAGCAGTACTTC.

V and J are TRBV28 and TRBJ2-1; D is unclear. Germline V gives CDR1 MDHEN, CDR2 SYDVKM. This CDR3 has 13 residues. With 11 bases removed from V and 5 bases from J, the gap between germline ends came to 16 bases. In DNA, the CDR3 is TGTGCCCACTCCTTGGTCCTAAACAATGAGCAGTTCTTC. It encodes CAHSLVLNNEQFF.

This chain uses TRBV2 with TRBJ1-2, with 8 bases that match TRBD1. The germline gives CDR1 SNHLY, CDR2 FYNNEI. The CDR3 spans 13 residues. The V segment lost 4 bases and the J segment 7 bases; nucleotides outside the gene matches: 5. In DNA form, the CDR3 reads TGTGCCAGCAGTGCCCAGGGGGCACTTGGCTACACCTTC. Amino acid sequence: CASSAQGALGYTF.

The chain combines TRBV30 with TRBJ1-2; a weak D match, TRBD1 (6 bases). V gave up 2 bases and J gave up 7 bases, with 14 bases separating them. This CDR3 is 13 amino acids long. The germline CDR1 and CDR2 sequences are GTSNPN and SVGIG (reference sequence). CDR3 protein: CAWSPRLGGGYTF. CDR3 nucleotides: TGTGCCTGGAGTCCCCGGTTAGGGGGTGGCTACACCTTC.

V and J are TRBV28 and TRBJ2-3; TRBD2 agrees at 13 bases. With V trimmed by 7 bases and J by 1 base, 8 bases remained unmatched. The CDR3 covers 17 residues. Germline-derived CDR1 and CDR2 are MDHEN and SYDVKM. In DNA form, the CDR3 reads TGTGCCAGCACCCAGGGACTAGCGGGACGGGGCACAGATACGCAGTATTTT. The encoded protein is CASTQGLAGRGTDTQYF.

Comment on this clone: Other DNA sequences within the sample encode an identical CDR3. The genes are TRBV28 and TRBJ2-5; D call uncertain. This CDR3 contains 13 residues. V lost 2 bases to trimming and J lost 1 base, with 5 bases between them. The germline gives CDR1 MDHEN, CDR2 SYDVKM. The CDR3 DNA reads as TGTGCCAGCAGTTTAACGGTCCAAGAGACCCAGTACTTC. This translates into CASSLTVQETQYF. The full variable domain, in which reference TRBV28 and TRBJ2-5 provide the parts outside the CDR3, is DVKVTQSSRYLVKRTGEKVFLECVQDMDHENMFWYRQDPGLGLRLIYFSYDVKMKEKGDIPEGYSVSREKKERFSLILESASTNQTSMYLCASSLTVQETQYFGPGTRLLVL.

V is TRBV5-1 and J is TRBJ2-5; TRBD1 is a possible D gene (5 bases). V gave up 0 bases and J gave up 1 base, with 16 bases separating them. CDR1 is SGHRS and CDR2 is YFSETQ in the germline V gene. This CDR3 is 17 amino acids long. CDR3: CASSLAPTPGIQETQYF. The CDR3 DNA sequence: TGCGCCAGCAGCTTGGCTCCCACCCCAGGGATCCAAGAGACCCAGTACTTC.

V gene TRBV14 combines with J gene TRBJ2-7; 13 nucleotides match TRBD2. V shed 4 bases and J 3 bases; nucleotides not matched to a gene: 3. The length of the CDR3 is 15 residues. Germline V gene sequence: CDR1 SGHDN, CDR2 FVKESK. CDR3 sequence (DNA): TGTGCCAGCAGCCTCCGGACTAGCGGGAGCTACGAGCAGTACTTC. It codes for CASSLRTSGSYEQYF.

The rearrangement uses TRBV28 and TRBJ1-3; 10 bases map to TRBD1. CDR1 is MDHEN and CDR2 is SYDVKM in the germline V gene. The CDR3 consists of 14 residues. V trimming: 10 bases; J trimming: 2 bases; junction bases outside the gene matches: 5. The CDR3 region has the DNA TGTGCCACACGGACAGGGGGGGCTGGAAACACCATATATTTT. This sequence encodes CATRTGGAGNTIYF.

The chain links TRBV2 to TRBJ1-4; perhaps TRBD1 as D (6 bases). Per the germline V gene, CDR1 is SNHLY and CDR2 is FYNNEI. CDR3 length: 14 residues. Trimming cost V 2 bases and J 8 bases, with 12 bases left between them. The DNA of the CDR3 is TGTGCCAGCAGTGAACTGGGGGCGGGAGAAAAACTGTTTTTT. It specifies CASSELGAGEKLFF.

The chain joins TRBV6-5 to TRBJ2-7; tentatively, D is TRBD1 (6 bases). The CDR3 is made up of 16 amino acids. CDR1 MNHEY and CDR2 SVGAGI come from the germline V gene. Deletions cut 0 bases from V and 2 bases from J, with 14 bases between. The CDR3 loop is CASSYSGHWDTYEQYF. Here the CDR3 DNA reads TGTGCCAGCAGTTACTCTGGCCATTGGGACACCTACGAGCAGTACTTC.

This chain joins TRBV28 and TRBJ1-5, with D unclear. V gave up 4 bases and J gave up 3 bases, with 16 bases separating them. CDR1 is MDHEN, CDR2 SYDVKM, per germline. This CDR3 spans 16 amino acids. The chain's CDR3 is CASSSRERTDNQPQHF. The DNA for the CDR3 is TGTGCCAGCAGTTCAAGAGAACGGACGGACAATCAGCCCCAGCATTTT.

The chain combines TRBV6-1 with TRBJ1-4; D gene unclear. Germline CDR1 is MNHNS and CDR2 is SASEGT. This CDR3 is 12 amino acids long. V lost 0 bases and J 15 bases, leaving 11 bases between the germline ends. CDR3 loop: CASSEASMAMFF. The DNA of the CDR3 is TGTGCCAGCAGTGAAGCCTCGATGGCAATGTTTTTT.

This CDR3 is CASSLAVAGGSSYEQYF. The CDR3 nucleotides are TGCGCCAGCAGCTTGGCAGTAGCGGGAGGCTCTTCCTACGAGCAGTACTTC. The rearrangement uses TRBV5-1 and TRBJ2-7, with 10 nucleotides matching TRBD2. The CDR3 has 17 residues. Losses at the gene ends were 0 bases for V and 1 base for J; bases not matched to a gene: 7. Germline loops: CDR1 SGHRS, CDR2 YFSETQ.

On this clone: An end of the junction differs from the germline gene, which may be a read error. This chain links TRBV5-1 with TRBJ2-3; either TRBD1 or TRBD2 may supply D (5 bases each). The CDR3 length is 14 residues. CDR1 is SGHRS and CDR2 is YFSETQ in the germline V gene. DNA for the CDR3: TGCGCCAGCAGAGGGGACGGAGAGGTAGATGCGCAGTATTTT. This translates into CASRGDGEVDAQYF.

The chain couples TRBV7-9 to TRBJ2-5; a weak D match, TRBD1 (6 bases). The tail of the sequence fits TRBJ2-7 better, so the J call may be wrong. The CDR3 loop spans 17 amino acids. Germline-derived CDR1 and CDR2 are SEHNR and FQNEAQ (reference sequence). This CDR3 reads CASSSLPTKGGFYEQYF. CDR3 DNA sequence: TGTGCCAGCAGCTCACTGCCGACCAAAGGGGGTTTCTACGAGCAGTACTTC.